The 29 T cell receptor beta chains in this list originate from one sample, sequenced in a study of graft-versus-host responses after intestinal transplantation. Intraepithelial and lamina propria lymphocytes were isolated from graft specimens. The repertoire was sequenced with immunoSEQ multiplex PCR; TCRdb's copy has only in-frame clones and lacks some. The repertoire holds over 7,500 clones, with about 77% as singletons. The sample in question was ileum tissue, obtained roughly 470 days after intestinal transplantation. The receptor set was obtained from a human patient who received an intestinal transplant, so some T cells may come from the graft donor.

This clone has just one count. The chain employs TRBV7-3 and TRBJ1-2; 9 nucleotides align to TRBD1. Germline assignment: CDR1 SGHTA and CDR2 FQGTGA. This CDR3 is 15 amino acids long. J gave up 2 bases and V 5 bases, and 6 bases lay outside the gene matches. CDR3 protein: CASSPRTGANYGYTF. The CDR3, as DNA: TGTGCCAGCAGCCCACGGACAGGGGCGAACTATGGCTACACCTTC.

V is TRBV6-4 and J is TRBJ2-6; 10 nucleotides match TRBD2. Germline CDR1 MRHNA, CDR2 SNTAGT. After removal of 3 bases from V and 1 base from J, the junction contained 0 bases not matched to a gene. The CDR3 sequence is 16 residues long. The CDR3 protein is CASSDSGGSGANVLTF. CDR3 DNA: TGTGCCAGCAGTGATAGCGGGGGGTCTGGGGCCAACGTCCTGACTTTC.

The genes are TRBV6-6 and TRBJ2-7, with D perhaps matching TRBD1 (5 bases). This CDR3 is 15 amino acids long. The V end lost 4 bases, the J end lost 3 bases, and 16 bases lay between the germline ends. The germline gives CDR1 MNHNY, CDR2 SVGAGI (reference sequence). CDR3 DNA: TGTGCCAGCAGTTTCGGCGACCAAGGGGTCTACGAGCAGTACTTC. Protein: CASSFGDQGVYEQYF.

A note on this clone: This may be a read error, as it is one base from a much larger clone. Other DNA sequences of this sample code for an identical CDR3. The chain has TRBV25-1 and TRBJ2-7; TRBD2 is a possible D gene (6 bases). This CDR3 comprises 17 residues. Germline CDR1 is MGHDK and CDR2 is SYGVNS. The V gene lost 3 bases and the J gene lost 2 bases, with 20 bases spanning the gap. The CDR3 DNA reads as TGTGCCAGCAGTGAGTACCGGGGGAAGGGCGGGGCCTACGAGCAGTACTTC. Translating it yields CASSEYRGKGGAYEQYF.

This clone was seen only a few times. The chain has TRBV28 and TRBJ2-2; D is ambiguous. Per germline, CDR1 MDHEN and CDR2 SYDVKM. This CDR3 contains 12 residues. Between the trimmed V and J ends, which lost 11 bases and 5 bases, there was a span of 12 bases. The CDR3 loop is CAARWGTGELFF. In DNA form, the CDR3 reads TGTGCCGCCCGATGGGGAACCGGGGAGCTGTTTTTT.

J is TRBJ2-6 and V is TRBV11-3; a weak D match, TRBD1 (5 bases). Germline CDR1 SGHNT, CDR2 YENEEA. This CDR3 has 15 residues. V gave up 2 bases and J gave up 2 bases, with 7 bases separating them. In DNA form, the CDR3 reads TGTGCCAGCAGCTTAAGGGGCACTGGGGCCAACGTCCTGACTTTC. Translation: CASSLRGTGANVLTF. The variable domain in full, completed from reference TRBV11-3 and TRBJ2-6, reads EAGVVQSPRYKIIEKKQPVAFWCNPISGHNTLYWYLQNLGQGPELLIRYENEEAVDDSQLPKDRFSAERLKGVDSTLKIQPAELGDSAVYLCASSLRGTGANVLTFGAGSRLTVL.

The DNA for the CDR3 is TGTGCCAGCAGGGCAGGATTGACCTACAATGAGCAGTTCTTC. Translation gives CASRAGLTYNEQFF. The V and J genes are TRBV2 and TRBJ2-1, with D uncertain. Germline loops: CDR1 SNHLY, CDR2 FYNNEI. V dropped 6 bases and J dropped 2 bases, with 11 bases sitting between them. CDR3 length: 14 residues.

The CDR3 here is CASNTGGLNNNSPLHF. CDR3 DNA sequence: TGCGCCAGCAACACGGGGGGCCTCAATAATAATTCACCCCTCCACTTT. The chain links TRBV4-1 to TRBJ1-6; a weak D match, TRBD1 (6 bases). In germline, CDR1 is MGHRA, CDR2 YSYEKL. V was pared by 7 bases and J by 5 bases, with 18 bases between. This CDR3 comprises 16 residues.

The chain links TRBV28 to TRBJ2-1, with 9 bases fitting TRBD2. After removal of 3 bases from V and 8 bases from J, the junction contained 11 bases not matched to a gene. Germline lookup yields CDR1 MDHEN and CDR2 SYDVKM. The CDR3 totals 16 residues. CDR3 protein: CASSFLSGGGVYEQFF. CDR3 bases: TGTGCCAGCAGTTTTCTTTCTGGCGGGGGGGTCTATGAGCAGTTCTTC.

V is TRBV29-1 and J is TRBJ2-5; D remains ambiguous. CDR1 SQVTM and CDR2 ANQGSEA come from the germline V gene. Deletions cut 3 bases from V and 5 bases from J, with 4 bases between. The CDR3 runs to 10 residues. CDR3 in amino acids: CSVDLETQYF. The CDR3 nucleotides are TGCAGCGTTGATCTGGAGACCCAGTACTTC.

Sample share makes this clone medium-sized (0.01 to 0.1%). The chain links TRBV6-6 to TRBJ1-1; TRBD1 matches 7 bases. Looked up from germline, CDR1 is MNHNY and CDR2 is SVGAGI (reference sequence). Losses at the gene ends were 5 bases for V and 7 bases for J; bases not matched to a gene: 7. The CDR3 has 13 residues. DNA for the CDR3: TGTGCCAGCAGTCCTCGACAGGGCGGTGAAGCTTTCTTT. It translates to CASSPRQGGEAFF.

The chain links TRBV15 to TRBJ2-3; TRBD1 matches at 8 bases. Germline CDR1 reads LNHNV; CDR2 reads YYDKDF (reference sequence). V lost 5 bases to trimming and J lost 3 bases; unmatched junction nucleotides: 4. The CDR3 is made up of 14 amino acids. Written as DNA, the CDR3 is TGTGCCACCAGCTCACGACAGGGGACAGATACGCAGTATTTT. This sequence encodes CATSSRQGTDTQYF. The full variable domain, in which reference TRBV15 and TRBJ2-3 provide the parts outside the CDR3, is DAMVIQNPRYQVTQFGKPVTLSCSQTLNHNVMYWYQQKSSQAPKLLFHYYDKDFNNEADTPDNFQSRRPNTSFCFLDIRSPGLGDTAMYLCATSSRQGTDTQYFGPGTRLTVL.

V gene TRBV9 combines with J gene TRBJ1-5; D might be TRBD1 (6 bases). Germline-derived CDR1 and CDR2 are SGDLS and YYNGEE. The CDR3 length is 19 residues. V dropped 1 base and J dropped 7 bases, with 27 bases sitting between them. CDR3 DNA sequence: TGTGCCAGCAGCGTAACAGGGCAGGGTGGTTTTCATTTGCGGCAGCCCCAGCATTTT. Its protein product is CASSVTGQGGFHLRQPQHF.

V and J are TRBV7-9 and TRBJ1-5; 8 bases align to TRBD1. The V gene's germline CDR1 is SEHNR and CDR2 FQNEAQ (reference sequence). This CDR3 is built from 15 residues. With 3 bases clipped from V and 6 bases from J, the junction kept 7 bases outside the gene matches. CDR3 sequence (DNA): TGTGCCAGCAGCTTCGGACAGGGAGGCGGTCAGCCCCAGCATTTT. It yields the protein CASSFGQGGGQPQHF.

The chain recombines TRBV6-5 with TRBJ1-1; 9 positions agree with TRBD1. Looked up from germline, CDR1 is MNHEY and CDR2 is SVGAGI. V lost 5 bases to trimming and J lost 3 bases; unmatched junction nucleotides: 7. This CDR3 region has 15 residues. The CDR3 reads CASSQTGGAYTEAFF. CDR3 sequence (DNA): TGTGCCAGCAGTCAAACAGGGGGCGCGTACACTGAAGCTTTCTTT.

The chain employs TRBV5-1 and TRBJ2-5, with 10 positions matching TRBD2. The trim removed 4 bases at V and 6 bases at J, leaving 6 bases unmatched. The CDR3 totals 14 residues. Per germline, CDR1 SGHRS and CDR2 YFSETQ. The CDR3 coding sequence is TGCGCCAGCAGCCAGGGGACTAGCGCGAAGACCCAGTACTTC. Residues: CASSQGTSAKTQYF. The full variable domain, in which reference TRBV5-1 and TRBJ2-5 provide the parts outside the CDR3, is KAGVTQTPRYLIKTRGQQVTLSCSPISGHRSVSWYQQTPGQGLQFLFEYFSETQRNKGNFPGRFSGRQFSNSRSEMNVSTLELGDSALYLCASSQGTSAKTQYFGPGTRLLVL.

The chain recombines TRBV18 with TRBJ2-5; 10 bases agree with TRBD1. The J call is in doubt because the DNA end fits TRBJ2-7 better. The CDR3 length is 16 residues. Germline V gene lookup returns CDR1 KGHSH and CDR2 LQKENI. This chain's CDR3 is CASSPPKGQGSYEQYF. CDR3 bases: TGTGCCAGCTCACCACCGAAGGGACAGGGGAGCTACGAGCAGTACTTC.

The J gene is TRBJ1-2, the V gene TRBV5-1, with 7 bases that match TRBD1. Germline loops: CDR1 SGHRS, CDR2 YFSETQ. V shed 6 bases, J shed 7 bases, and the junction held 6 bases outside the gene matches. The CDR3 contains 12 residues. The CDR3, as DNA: TGCGCCAGCAAACAGGGGAGTACTGGCTACACCTTC. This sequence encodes CASKQGSTGYTF.

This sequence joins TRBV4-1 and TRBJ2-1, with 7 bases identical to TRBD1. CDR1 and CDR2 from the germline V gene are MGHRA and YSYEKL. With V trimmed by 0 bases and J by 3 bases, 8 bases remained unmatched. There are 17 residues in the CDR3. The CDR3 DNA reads TGCGCCAGCAGCCAAGATCAAGTAGGGGGCTTCTACAATGAGCAGTTCTTC. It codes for CASSQDQVGGFYNEQFF.

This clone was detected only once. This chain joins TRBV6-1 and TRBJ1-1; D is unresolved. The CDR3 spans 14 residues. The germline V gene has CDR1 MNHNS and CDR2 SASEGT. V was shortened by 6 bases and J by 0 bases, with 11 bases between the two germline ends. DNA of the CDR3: TGTGCCAGCAGAGGCACCCCGATGAACACTGAAGCTTTCTTT. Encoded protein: CASRGTPMNTEAFF.

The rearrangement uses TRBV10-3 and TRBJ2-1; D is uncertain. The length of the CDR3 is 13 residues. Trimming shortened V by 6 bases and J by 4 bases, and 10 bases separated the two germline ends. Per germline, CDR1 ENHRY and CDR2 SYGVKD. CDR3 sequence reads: CAISDTGYNEQFF. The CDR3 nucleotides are TGTGCCATCAGCGATACTGGGTACAATGAGCAGTTCTTC.

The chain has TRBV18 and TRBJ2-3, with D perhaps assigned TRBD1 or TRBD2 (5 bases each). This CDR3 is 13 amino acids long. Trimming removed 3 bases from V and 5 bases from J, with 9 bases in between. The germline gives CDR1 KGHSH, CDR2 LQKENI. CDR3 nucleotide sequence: TGTGCCAGCTCACCTCCAGGGAGAGATACGCAGTATTTT. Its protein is CASSPPGRDTQYF.

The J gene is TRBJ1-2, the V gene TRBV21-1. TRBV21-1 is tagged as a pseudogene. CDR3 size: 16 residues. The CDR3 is CASSKWSGITNYGYTF. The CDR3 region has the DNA TGTGCCAGCAGCAAGTGGTCCGGAATAACTAACTATGGCTACACCTTC.

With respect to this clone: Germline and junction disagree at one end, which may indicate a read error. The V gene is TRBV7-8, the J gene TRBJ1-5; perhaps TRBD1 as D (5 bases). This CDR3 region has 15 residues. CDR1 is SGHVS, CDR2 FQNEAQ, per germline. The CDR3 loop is CASRYLDSSTQPQHF. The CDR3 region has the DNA TGTGCCAGCCGCTACCTAGACAGCAGCACTCAGCCCCAGCATTTT.

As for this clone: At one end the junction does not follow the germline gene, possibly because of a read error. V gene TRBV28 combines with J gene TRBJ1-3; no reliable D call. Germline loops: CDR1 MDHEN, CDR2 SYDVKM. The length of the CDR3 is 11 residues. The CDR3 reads CASTLGNTIYF. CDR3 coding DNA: TGTGCCAGCACTTTAGGAAACACCATATATTTT.

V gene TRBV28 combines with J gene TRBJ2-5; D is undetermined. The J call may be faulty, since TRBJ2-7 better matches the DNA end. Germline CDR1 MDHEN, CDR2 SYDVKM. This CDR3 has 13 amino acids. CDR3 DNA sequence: TGTGCCAGCAGCTACGCTATAGTCTACGAGCAGTACTTC. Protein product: CASSYAIVYEQYF.

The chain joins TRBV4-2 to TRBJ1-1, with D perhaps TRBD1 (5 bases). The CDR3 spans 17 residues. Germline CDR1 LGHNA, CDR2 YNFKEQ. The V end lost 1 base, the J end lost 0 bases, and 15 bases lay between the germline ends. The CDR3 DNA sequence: TGTGCCAGCAGCCAAGCGGATGTGGAGGACATGAACACTGAAGCTTTCTTT. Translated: CASSQADVEDMNTEAFF.

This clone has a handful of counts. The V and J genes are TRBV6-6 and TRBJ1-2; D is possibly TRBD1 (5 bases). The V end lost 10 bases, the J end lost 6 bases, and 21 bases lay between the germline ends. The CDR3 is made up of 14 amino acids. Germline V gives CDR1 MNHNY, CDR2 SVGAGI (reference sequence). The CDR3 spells CATIGNGAGHGYTF. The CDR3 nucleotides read TGTGCCACCATTGGAAATGGGGCGGGTCATGGCTACACCTTC.

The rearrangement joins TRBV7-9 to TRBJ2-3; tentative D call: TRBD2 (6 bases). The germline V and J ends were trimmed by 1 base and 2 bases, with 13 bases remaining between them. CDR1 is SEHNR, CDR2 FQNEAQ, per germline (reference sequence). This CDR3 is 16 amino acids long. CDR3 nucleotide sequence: TGTGCCAGCAGCTTAGAGGCGGGGCTTAACACAGATACGCAGTATTTT. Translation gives CASSLEAGLNTDTQYF. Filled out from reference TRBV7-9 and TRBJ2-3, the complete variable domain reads DTGVSQNPRHKITKRGQNVTFRCDPISEHNRLYWYRQTLGQGPEFLTYFQNEAQLEKSRLLSDRFSAERPKGSFSTLEIQRTEQGDSAMYLCASSLEAGLNTDTQYFGPGTRLTVL.